Below, 22 T cell receptor beta chains from the same sample are listed, as sequenced in a study of control samples from healthy donors and cancer patients. Profiled with immunoSEQ multiplex PCR; TCRdb holds only in-frame clones, not every one. The data contain about 130,000 clones, around 94% of them singletons. The sequenced material came from PBMCs. The receptors were sampled from a man aged 60 to 69 with colorectal cancer.

This clone was observed once. This chain joins TRBV5-1 and TRBJ2-3; D unresolved. V was shortened by 0 bases and J by 4 bases, with 6 bases between the two germline ends. CDR3 length equals 13 residues. CDR1 and CDR2 (germline): SGHRS, YFSETQ. CDR3 nucleotide sequence: TGCGCCAGCAGCTTGGGGCCCCCAGATACGCAGTATTTT. Residues: CASSLGPPDTQYF. Variable domain in full (rest from reference TRBV5-1 and TRBJ2-3): KAGVTQTPRYLIKTRGQQVTLSCSPISGHRSVSWYQQTPGQGLQFLFEYFSETQRNKGNFPGRFSGRQFSNSRSEMNVSTLELGDSALYLCASSLGPPDTQYFGPGTRLTVL.

This chain links TRBV7-7 with TRBJ2-1; 11 bases align to TRBD2. The CDR3 loop spans 15 amino acids. Looked up from germline, CDR1 is SSHAT and CDR2 is FNYEAQ (reference sequence). The V segment lost 4 bases and the J segment 3 bases; nucleotides outside the gene matches: 2. Written as DNA, the CDR3 is TGTGCCAGCAGCTCAACTAGCGGGGGCTACAATGAGCAGTTCTTC. Translating gives CASSSTSGGYNEQFF.

The gene calls are TRBV6-1 and TRBJ1-5; D is unresolved. Germline CDR1 is MNHNS and CDR2 is SASEGT. Trimming pared 2 bases from V and 6 bases from J, leaving 11 bases between. CDR3 length: 14 residues. DNA of the CDR3: TGTGCCAGCAGTGAACCCGGGGTTAGTCAGCCCCAGCATTTT. The encoded protein is CASSEPGVSQPQHF.

The chain couples TRBV7-8 to TRBJ1-1; 10 nucleotides match TRBD1. J was trimmed by 3 bases and V by 5 bases; bases with no gene match: 12. This CDR3 is 17 amino acids long. CDR1 is SGHVS, CDR2 FQNEAQ, per germline. Written as DNA, the CDR3 is TGTGCCAGCAGCGTTCCGGGACAGGGGAGGGCGGACACTGAAGCTTTCTTT. Residues: CASSVPGQGRADTEAFF.

The chain combines TRBV10-3 with TRBJ2-1; TRBD1 agrees at 7 bases. After removal of 11 bases from V and 0 bases from J, the junction contained 10 bases not matched to a gene. From germline, CDR1 is ENHRY and CDR2 SYGVKD. This CDR3 is 15 amino acids long. The CDR3 is CAVKPTGDSYNEQFF. The CDR3 DNA reads TGTGCCGTGAAACCCACAGGGGACTCCTACAATGAGCAGTTCTTC.

The chain employs TRBV4-1 and TRBJ2-5, with 8 positions matching TRBD2. CDR3 length equals 15 residues. V lost 5 bases and J lost 5; bases outside the gene matches: 10. CDR1 and CDR2 from the germline V gene are MGHRA and YSYEKL. CDR3 in amino acids: CASSYNGGAGETQYF. Here the CDR3 DNA reads TGCGCCAGCAGCTACAACGGGGGGGCCGGGGAGACCCAGTACTTC.

This clone was found once. The chain joins TRBV7-9 to TRBJ2-3; unclear D gene. The germline V gene has CDR1 SEHNR and CDR2 FQNEAQ (reference sequence). The V end was cut by 3 bases, the J end by 6 bases, with 13 bases between. This CDR3 comprises 14 residues. The CDR3: CASSFSAGWDTQYF. CDR3 coding DNA: TGTGCCAGCAGCTTTTCGGCAGGTTGGGATACGCAGTATTTT.

The chain uses TRBV6-2 or TRBV6-3 and TRBJ2-2; D uncertain. The CDR3 sequence is 12 residues long. Trimming shortened V by 2 bases and J by 6 bases, and 4 bases separated the two germline ends. Germline CDR1 reads MNHEY; CDR2 reads SVGEGT. CDR3 in amino acids: CASSYRAGELFF. The CDR3, as DNA: TGTGCCAGCAGTTACAGGGCCGGGGAGCTGTTTTTT.

The chain uses TRBV19 and TRBJ1-3; TRBD1 aligns across 7 bases. The V and J ends lost 7 bases and 2 bases, in that order; junction bases with no gene match: 11. The CDR3 consists of 16 residues. Looked up from germline, CDR1 is LNHDA and CDR2 is SQIVND (reference sequence). In DNA form, the CDR3 reads TGTGCCAGTACCAGCCTACAGGGGTTAGCTGGAAACACCATATATTTT. Its protein is CASTSLQGLAGNTIYF.

The chain links TRBV18 to TRBJ2-2, with no clear D. With 2 bases removed from V and 2 bases from J, the gap between germline ends came to 9 bases. Per the germline V gene, CDR1 is KGHSH and CDR2 is LQKENI. This CDR3 region has 15 residues. The CDR3 region has the DNA TGTGCCAGCTCACCAGGCAGAGCCAACACCGGGGAGCTGTTTTTT. Protein sequence: CASSPGRANTGELFF. Filled out from reference TRBV18 and TRBJ2-2, the complete variable domain reads NAGVMQNPRHLVRRRGQEARLRCSPMKGHSHVYWYRQLPEEGLKFMVYLQKENIIDESGMPKERFSAEFPKEGPSILRIQQVVRGDSAAYFCASSPGRANTGELFFGEGSRLTVL.

This rearrangement joins TRBV19 to TRBJ1-1; TRBD1 matches at 8 bases. Germline V gives CDR1 LNHDA, CDR2 SQIVND (reference sequence). The CDR3 loop spans 14 amino acids. V lost 5 bases, J lost 6 bases, and 8 bases stayed unmatched. CDR3 amino acids: CASSAGQEGSEAFF. CDR3 sequence (DNA): TGTGCCAGTAGTGCGGGACAGGAAGGGTCTGAAGCTTTCTTT.

The V call is TRBV7-2, the J call TRBJ2-2; possible D gene TRBD2, 5 bases. The germline V and J ends were trimmed by 6 bases and 2 bases, with 13 bases remaining between them. This CDR3 contains 15 residues. In germline, CDR1 is SGHTA, CDR2 FQGNSA. This CDR3 is CASREDLTNTGELFF. Here the CDR3 DNA reads TGTGCCAGCAGAGAGGACTTAACCAACACCGGGGAGCTGTTTTTT.

This chain connects TRBV6-5 to TRBJ1-6, with D perhaps TRBD1 (6 bases). V was pared by 7 bases and J by 6 bases, with 13 bases between. CDR1 is MNHEY, CDR2 SVGAGI, per germline. The CDR3 extends over 14 amino acids. CDR3 region: CASTHREGNSPLHF. DNA for the CDR3: TGTGCCAGCACCCACAGGGAGGGTAATTCACCCCTCCACTTT.

This chain links TRBV21-1 with TRBJ1-3; the table's D call of TRBD1 was not tested on the DNA. TRBV21-1 is deemed a pseudogene. CDR3 length equals 16 residues. The CDR3, as DNA: TGTGCCAGCAGCAAAGCTAGCAGGGGGCTTGGAAACACCATATATTTT. As protein: CASSKASRGLGNTIYF.

The rearrangement links TRBV28 to TRBJ1-1; D might be TRBD1 (6 bases). V lost 2 bases to trimming and J lost 5 bases, with 18 bases between them. The CDR3 length is 16 residues. Germline lookup yields CDR1 MDHEN and CDR2 SYDVKM. The CDR3 region has the DNA TGTGCCAGCAGTTTAATATTAGCAGGGGTTAGAACTGAAGCTTTCTTT. This translates into CASSLILAGVRTEAFF.

This clone was observed a few times. V usage is TRBV30 and J usage is TRBJ1-1; 12 positions match TRBD1. Trimming at V came to 4 bases and at J to 0 bases, leaving 15 bases not matched to a gene. Germline assignment: CDR1 GTSNPN and CDR2 SVGIG (reference sequence). The CDR3 extends over 19 amino acids. The CDR3 spells CAWTGTGGGFGKLNTEAFF. CDR3 DNA: TGTGCCTGGACGGGGACAGGGGGCGGTTTTGGTAAGCTGAACACTGAAGCTTTCTTT.

This clone has only one observation. DNA of the CDR3: TGTGCCAGCAGCCCGAGGGGCTATACGCAGTATTTT. It specifies CASSPRGYTQYF. This chain links TRBV12-3 or TRBV12-4 with TRBJ2-3, with D possibly called TRBD1 or TRBD2 (5 bases each). This CDR3 comprises 12 residues. V was shortened by 6 bases and J by 7 bases, with 11 bases between the two germline ends.

The chain joins TRBV7-9 to TRBJ1-1; D gene unclear. CDR3 length: 15 residues. Germline loops: CDR1 SEHNR, CDR2 FQNEAQ (reference sequence). The ends were cut back, 3 bases at V and 0 bases at J, with 11 bases in the middle. The CDR3 DNA sequence: TGTGCCAGCAGCTTGGGTTACGGAATGAACACTGAAGCTTTCTTT. As protein: CASSLGYGMNTEAFF.

The J gene is TRBJ1-1, the V gene TRBV30; no clear D gene. Germline CDR1 is GTSNPN and CDR2 is SVGIG (reference sequence). V was pared by 3 bases and J by 0 bases, with 14 bases between. The CDR3 has 15 amino acids. CDR3 coding DNA: TGTGCCTGGAGCCCCGTCTGGAATTTGAACACTGAAGCTTTCTTT. The encoded protein is CAWSPVWNLNTEAFF. Drawing the rest from reference TRBV30 and TRBJ1-1, the complete variable domain is SQTIHQWPATLVQPVGSPLSLECTVEGTSNPNLYWYRQAAGRGLQLLFYSVGIGQISSEVPQNLSASRPQDRQFILSSKKLLLSDSGFYLCAWSPVWNLNTEAFFGQGTRLTVV.

V and J are TRBV5-4 and TRBJ2-2, with 11 bases aligning to TRBD2. The germline V gene has CDR1 SGHNT and CDR2 YYREEE (reference sequence). The ends lost 1 base at V and 7 bases at J; junction bases unmatched: 6. The CDR3 has 16 amino acids. CDR3 sequence: CASSLFSGGAHGELFF. CDR3 coding DNA: TGTGCCAGCAGCTTGTTTAGCGGGGGGGCCCACGGGGAGCTGTTTTTT. Full variable domain (rest looked up from reference TRBV5-4 and TRBJ2-2): ETGVTQSPTHLIKTRGQQVTLRCSSQSGHNTVSWYQQALGQGPQFIFQYYREEENGRGNFPPRFSGLQFPNYSSELNVNALELDDSALYLCASSLFSGGAHGELFFGEGSRLTVL.

This chain uses TRBV3-1 (or the pseudogene TRBV3-2) with TRBJ1-1; no clear D gene. Germline V gene sequence: CDR1 LGHDT, CDR2 YNNKEL (reference sequence). V lost 1 base, J lost 0 bases, and 15 bases lay in between. The length of the CDR3 is 17 residues. Here the CDR3 reads CASSQGGWGILNTEAFF. The CDR3 nucleotides read TGTGCCAGCAGCCAAGGGGGTTGGGGAATTTTGAACACTGAAGCTTTCTTT.

This clone appeared once. This chain uses TRBV6-2 or TRBV6-3 with TRBJ2-7, with D possibly TRBD1 on 6 matching bases. The V end was cut by 6 bases, the J end by 4 bases, with 10 bases between. Per the germline V gene, CDR1 is MNHEY and CDR2 is SVGEGT. The CDR3 has 12 residues. The CDR3: CASSRDMYEQYF. CDR3 nucleotide sequence: TGTGCCAGCAGCAGGGACATGTACGAGCAGTACTTC.